This TCR beta chain was identified in a study of OX40 agonist ivuxolimab in advanced cancers. Data came from immunoSEQ multiplex PCR; TCRdb stores just in-frame clones and leaves some out. Of some 33,000 clones in the sample, roughly 90% were seen once. The germline V gene encodes CDR1 ENHRY and CDR2 SYGVKD. With 0 bases removed from V and 6 bases from J, the gap between germline ends came to 27 bases. This CDR3 is 21 amino acids long. Sample: CD4+ or CD8+ T cells sorted from blood, taken in a trial of the OX40 agonist ivuxolimab. The V call is TRBV10-3, the J call TRBJ1-6; perhaps TRBD1 as D (5 bases). The TCR originated in an adult with an advanced solid tumor such as melanoma, head and neck, liver or kidney cancer. The CDR3 spells CAISESKGGAASIEFNSPLHF. CDR3 DNA: TGTGCCATCAGTGAGTCGAAGGGCGGGGCCGCGTCGATCGAATTTAATTCACCCCTCCACTTT.